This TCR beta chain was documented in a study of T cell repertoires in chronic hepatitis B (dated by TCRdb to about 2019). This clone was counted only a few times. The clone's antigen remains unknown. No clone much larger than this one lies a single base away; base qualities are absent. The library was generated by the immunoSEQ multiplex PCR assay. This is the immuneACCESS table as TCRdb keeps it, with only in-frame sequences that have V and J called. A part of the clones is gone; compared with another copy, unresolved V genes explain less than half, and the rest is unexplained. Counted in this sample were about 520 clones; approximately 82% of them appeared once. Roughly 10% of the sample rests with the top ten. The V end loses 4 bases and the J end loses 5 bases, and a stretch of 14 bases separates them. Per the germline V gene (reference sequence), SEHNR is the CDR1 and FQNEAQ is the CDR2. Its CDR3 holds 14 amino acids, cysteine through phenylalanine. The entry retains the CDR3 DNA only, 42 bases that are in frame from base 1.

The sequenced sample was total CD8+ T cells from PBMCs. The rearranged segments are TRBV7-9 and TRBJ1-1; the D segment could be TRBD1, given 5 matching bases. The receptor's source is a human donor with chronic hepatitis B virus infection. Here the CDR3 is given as CASSSRPEGTEAFF. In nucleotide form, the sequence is TGTGCCAGCAGCTCCCGCCCGGAGGGGACTGAAGCTTTCTTT.